These T cell receptor beta chains were read from a single sample in a study of blood T cells in healthy people across ages. One entry per CDR3 protein results from TCRdb running MiXCR on the 5' RACE reads. The sample contains about 780,000 distinct CDR3 sequences, roughly 25% of which appear only once. Another study also made use of these data, one on T cells of mothers and their children.

The sequenced material came from blood. These receptors were collected from a boy between 10 and 17 years old in good health. The CDR3 runs from the conserved cysteine through the conserved F or W. The D gene is left open where the match is weak. Clone sizes are given selectively: once, few, many, or a class where the clone is expanded.

d_gene	j_gene	v_gene	abundance	CDR3aa	CDR3nt
TRBD2	TRBJ2-3	TRBV7-6	-	CASSLGPAGLTSTDTQYF	TGTGCCAGCAGCTTAGGTCCAGCGGGGTTGACTAGCACAGATACGCAGTATTTT
-	TRBJ2-7	TRBV7-7	-	CASSLEVAYEQYF	TGTGCTAGCAGCTTAGAGGTGGCCTACGAGCAGTACTTC
-	TRBJ2-5	TRBV7-2	few	CASSLYGFETQYF	TGTGCCAGCAGCTTATACGGGTTCGAGACCCAGTACTTC
-	TRBJ1-2	TRBV29-1	few	CSVGQGSSGYTF	TGCAGCGTTGGTCAGGGCTCAAGCGGCTACACCTTC
-	TRBJ2-7	TRBV7-9	few	CASSTGVDYEQYF	TGTGCCAGCAGCACCGGGGTGGACTACGAGCAGTACTTC
TRBD2	TRBJ2-5	TRBV20-1	few	CSAISGSGKETQYF	TGCAGTGCTATTAGCGGGAGCGGGAAAGAGACCCAGTACTTC
-	TRBJ1-6	TRBV6-5	-	CASSYITGKFSPLHF	TGTGCCAGCAGTTACATTACAGGAAAGTTTTCACCCCTCCACTTT
-	TRBJ2-3	TRBV2	-	CASSPTADTQYF	TGTGCCAGCAGCCCCACGGCAGATACGCAGTATTTT
-	TRBJ1-5	TRBV6-5	-	CASSQGALSNQPQHF	TGTGCCAGCAGCCAGGGTGCATTGAGCAATCAGCCCCAGCATTTT
-	TRBJ2-5	TRBV29-1	-	CSAGRAQETQYF	TGCAGCGCGGGACGGGCCCAAGAGACCCAGTACTTC
-	TRBJ2-1	TRBV12-3/TRBV12-4	-	CASSSGLQQFF	TGTGCCAGCAGTTCCGGACTTCAGCAGTTCTTC
-	TRBJ2-5	TRBV28	few	CASRPRTLGTQYF	TGTGCCAGCAGACCTCGGACTCTAGGGACCCAGTACTTC
-	TRBJ2-7	TRBV19	few	CASRSGAGATYEQYF	TGTGCCAGTAGATCCGGGGCGGGGGCCACCTACGAGCAGTACTTC
TRBD2	TRBJ2-2	TRBV6-4	-	CASSDGSGGASGELFF	TGTGCCAGCAGTGACGGCAGCGGGGGGGCCTCCGGGGAGCTGTTTTTT
-	TRBJ1-2	TRBV6-6	-	CASSSFRGTGIIYGYTF	TGTGCCAGCAGTTCTTTTAGGGGGACCGGAATCATCTATGGCTACACCTTC
-	TRBJ2-1	TRBV2	once	CASMASSYNEQFF	TGTGCCAGCATGGCGTCGTCCTACAATGAGCAGTTCTTC